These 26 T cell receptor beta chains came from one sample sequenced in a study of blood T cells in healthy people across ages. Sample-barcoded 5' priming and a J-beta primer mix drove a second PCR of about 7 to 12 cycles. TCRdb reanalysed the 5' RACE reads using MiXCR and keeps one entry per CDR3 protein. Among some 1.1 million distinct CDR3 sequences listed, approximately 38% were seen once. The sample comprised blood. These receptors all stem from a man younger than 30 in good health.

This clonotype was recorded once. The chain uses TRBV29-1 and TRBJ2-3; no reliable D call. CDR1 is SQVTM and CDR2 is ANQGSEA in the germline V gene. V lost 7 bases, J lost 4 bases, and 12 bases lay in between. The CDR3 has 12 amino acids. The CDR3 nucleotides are TGCAGCGCTTTTGGGTGGCCAGATACGCAGTATTTT. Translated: CSAFGWPDTQYF.

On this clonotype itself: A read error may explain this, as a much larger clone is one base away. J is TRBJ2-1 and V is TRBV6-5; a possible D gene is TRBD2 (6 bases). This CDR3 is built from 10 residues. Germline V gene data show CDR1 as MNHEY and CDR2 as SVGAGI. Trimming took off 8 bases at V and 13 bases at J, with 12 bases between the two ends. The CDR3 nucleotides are TGTGCCAGCGGCCGGGAGACCCAGTTCTTC. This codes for CASGRETQFF.

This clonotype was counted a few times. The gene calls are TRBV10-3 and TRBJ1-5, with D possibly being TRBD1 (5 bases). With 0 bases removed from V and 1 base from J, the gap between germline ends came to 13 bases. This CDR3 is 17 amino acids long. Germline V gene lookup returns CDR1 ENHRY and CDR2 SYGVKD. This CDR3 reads CAISESVFRDSNQPQHF. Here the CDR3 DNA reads TGTGCCATCAGTGAGTCGGTCTTCCGGGACAGCAATCAGCCCCAGCATTTT.

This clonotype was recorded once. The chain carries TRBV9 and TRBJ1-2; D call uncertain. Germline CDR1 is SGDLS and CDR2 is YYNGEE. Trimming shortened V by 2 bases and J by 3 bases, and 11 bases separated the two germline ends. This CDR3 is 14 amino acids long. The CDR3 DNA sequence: TGTGCCAGCAGCGTCACTCCCGGCCACTATGGCTACACCTTC. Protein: CASSVTPGHYGYTF.

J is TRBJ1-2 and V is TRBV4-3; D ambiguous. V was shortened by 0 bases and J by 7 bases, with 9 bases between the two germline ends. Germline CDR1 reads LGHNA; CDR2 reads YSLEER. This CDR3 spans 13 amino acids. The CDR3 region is CASSQDTRGGYTF. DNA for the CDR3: TGCGCCAGCAGCCAAGATACGCGGGGTGGCTACACCTTC.

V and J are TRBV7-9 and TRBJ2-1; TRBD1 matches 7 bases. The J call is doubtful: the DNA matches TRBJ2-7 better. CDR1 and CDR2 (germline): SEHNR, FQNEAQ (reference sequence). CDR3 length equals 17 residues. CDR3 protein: CASSSEDRVSSYNEQYF. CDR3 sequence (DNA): TGTGCCAGCAGCTCTGAAGACAGGGTCAGCTCCTACAATGAGCAGTACTTC.

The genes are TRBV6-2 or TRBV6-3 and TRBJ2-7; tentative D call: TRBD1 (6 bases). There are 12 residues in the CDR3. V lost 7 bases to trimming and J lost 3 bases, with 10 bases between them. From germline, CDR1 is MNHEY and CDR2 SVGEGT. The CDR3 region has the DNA TGTGCCAGCACCCCAGGGGACTACGAGCAGTACTTC. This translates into CASTPGDYEQYF.

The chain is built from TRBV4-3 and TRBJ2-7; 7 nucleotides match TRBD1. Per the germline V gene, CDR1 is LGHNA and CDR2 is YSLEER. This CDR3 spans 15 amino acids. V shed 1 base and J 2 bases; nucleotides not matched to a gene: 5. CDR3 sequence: CASSQGLQGTYEQYF. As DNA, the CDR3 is TGCGCCAGCAGCCAAGGACTACAGGGGACCTACGAGCAGTACTTC.

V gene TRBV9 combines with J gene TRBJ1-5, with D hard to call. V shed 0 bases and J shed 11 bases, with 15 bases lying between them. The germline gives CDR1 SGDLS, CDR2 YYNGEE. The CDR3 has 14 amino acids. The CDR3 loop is CASSVDAGNGAQHF. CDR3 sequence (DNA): TGTGCCAGCAGCGTAGATGCAGGAAACGGGGCCCAGCATTTT.

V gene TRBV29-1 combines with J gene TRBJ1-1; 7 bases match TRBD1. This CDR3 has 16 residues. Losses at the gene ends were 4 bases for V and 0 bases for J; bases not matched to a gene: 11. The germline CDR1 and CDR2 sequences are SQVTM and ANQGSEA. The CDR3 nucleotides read TGCAGCGTTGCCGTACGGCTGACAGGGATGAACACTGAAGCTTTCTTT. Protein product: CSVAVRLTGMNTEAFF.

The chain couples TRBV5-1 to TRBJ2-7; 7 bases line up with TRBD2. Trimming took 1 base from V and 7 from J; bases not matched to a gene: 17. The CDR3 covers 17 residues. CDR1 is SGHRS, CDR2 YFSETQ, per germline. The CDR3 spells CASSLRFGTTVGNEQYF. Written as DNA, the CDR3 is TGCGCCAGCAGCTTGAGATTCGGGACTACCGTGGGGAATGAGCAGTACTTC.

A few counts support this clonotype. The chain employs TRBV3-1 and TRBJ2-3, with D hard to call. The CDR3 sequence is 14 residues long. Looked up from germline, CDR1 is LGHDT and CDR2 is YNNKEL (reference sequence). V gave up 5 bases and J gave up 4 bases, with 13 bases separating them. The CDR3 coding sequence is TGTGCCAGCAGCGGGTCCGTGTGGTCAGATACGCAGTATTTT. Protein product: CASSGSVWSDTQYF.

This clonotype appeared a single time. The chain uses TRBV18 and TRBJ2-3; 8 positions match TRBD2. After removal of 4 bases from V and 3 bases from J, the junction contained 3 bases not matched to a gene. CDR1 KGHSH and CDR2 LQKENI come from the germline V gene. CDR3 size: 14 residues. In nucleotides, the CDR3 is TGTGCCAGCTCACAAGCGGGGGAGACAGATACGCAGTATTTT. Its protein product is CASSQAGETDTQYF.

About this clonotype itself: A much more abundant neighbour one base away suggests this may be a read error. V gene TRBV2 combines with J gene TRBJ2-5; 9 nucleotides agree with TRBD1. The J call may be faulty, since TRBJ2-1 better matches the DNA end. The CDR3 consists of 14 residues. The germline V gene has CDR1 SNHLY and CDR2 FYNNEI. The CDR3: CASSEGQGQETQFF. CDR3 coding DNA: TGTGCCAGCAGTGAGGGACAGGGACAAGAGACCCAGTTCTTC.

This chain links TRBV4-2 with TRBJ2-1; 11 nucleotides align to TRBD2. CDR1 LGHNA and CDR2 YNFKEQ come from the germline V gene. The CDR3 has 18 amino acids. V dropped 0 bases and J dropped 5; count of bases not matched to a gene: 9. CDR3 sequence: CASSQDPASGGRNNEQFF. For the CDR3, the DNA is TGTGCCAGCAGCCAAGATCCGGCTAGCGGGGGGAGGAACAATGAGCAGTTCTTC.

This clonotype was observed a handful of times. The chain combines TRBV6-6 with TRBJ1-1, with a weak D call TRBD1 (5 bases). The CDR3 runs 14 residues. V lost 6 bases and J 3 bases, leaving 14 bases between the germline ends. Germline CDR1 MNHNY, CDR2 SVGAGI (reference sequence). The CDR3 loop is CASSKIGADTEAFF. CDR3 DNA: TGTGCCAGCAGCAAAATAGGGGCGGACACTGAAGCTTTCTTT.

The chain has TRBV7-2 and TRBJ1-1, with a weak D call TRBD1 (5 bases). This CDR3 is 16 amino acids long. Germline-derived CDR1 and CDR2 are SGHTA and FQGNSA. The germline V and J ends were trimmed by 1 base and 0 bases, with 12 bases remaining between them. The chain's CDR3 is CASSLGGAPVNTEAFF. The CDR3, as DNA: TGTGCCAGCAGCTTAGGAGGGGCACCCGTGAACACTGAAGCTTTCTTT.

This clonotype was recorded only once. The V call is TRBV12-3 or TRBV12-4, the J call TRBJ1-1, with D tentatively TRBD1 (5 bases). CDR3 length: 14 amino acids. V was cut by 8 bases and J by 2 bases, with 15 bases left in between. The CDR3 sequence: CASGTSDLNTEAFF. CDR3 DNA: TGTGCCAGCGGGACCAGTGATTTAAACACTGAAGCTTTCTTT.

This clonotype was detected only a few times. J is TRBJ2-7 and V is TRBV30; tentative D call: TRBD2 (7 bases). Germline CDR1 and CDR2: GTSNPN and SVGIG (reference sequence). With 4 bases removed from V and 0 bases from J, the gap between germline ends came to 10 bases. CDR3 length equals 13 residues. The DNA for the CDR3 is TGTGCCTGGAAGGGGGGGAGCTCCTACGAGCAGTACTTC. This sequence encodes CAWKGGSSYEQYF.

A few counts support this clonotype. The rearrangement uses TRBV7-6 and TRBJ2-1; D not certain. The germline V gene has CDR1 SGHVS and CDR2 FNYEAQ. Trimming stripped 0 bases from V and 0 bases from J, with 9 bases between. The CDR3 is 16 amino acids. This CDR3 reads CASSLAGSSSYNEQFF. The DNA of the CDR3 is TGTGCCAGCAGCTTAGCGGGGTCTAGCTCCTACAATGAGCAGTTCTTC.

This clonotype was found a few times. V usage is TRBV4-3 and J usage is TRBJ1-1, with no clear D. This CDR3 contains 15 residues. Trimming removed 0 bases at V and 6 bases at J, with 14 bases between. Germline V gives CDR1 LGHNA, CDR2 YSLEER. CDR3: CASSQENPPGAEAFF. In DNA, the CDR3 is TGCGCCAGCAGCCAAGAAAACCCCCCTGGGGCTGAAGCTTTCTTT.

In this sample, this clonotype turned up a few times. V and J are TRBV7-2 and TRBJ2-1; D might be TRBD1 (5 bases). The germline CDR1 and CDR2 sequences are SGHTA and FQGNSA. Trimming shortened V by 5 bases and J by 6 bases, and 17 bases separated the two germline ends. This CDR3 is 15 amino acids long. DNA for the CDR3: TGTGCCAGCAGCAAAGACCTTTCTAGGGGCAATGAGCAGTTCTTC. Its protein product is CASSKDLSRGNEQFF.

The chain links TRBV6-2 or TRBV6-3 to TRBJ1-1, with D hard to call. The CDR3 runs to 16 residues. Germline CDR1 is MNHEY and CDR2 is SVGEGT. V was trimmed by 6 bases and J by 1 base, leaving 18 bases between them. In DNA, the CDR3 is TGTGCCAGCAGCCTTGCGATACGAGAGGGGAACACTGAAGCTTTCTTT. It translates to CASSLAIREGNTEAFF.

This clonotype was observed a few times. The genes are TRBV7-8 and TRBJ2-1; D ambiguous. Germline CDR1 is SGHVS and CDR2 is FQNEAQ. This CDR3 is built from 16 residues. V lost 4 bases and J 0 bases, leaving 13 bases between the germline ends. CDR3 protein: CASSSDLPSSYNEQFF. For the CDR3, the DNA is TGTGCCAGCAGCTCCGACCTACCGAGCTCCTACAATGAGCAGTTCTTC.

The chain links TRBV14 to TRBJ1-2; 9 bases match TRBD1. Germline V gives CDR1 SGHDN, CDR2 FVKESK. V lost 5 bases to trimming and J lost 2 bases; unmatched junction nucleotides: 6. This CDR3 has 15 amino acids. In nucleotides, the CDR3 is TGTGCCAGCAGCAAGGGACAGGGTCTGAACTATGGCTACACCTTC. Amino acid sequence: CASSKGQGLNYGYTF.

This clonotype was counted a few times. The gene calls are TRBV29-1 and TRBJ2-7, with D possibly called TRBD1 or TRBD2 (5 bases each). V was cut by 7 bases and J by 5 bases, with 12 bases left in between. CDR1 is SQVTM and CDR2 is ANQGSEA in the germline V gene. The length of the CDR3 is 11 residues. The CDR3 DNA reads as TGCAGCGGCCCCCGGGGCAACGAGCAGTACTTC. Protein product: CSGPRGNEQYF.